This T cell receptor (beta chain) was sequenced in a study of CD8 T cells in ankylosing spondylitis. Broader study findings: Blood of patients with ankylosing spondylitis appeared to be characterized by a TCR beta motif of roughly eight highly homologous variants. Certain motif variants had earlier been reported in reactive arthritis synovial fluid and blood.

There are a few counts of this clonotype. Its antigen is not identified. TCRdb redid the calling of the 5' RACE reads with MiXCR, one entry per CDR3 protein. The sample shows around 480,000 distinct CDR3 sequences, roughly 17% of them seen only once. The CDR3 is 14 residues long. Unmatched junction bases numbered 6, after V lost 4 bases and J lost 2 bases. Germline values: CDR1 SGHRS, CDR2 YFSETQ. This TCR derives from a male donor with ankylosing spondylitis. Sequenced: blood, either unsorted or a sorted T cell fraction (not recorded which). The chain combines TRBV5-1 with TRBJ2-7; TRBD1 agrees at 7 bases. DNA for the CDR3: TGCGCCAGCAGCGGACGGGACAGCCCCTACGAGCAGTACTTC. Its translation is CASSGRDSPYEQYF.